The subject of this entry is one TCR beta chain. The V and J ends lost 4 bases and 5 bases respectively, with 8 bases between them. The CDR3 sequence is 13 residues long. CDR1 and CDR2 (germline): MGHRA, YSYEKL. Profiled with immunoSEQ multiplex PCR; TCRdb holds only in-frame clones, not every one. The table lists 270,000 or so clones, 70% to 90% of them singletons. The data were taken from a study of blood T cell repertoires in COVID-19. Study background: Both acute and convalescent COVID-19 samples were obtained from the United States, Italy and Spain. Sources were T cells, B-cell-depleted T cells, or PBMCs; the material itself was cDNA or gDNA.

This rearrangement joins TRBV4-1 to TRBJ2-2; D unresolved. The source material was peripheral blood. This clonotype was sampled from a woman under 40 with COVID-19, enrolled during active disease. Here the CDR3 reads CASSLVGTGELFF. CDR3 nucleotides: TGCGCCAGCAGCCTCGTCGGGACCGGGGAGCTGTTTTTT.